A single sample gave rise to the 4 T cell receptor beta chains below, sequenced in a study of blood T cell repertoires in COVID-19. The protocol was immunoSEQ multiplex PCR, while the TCRdb copy is restricted to in-frame clones and leaves out a portion. The sample contains about 34,000 clones, more than 70% of which appear only once. Sequencing was performed on peripheral blood. These receptors were obtained from a man at least 80 years old with active or convalescent COVID-19.

The V and J genes are TRBV19 and TRBJ2-2; 8 bases agree with TRBD1. V lost 6 bases and J lost 4; bases outside the gene matches: 7. This CDR3 is 15 amino acids long. The germline V gene has CDR1 LNHDA and CDR2 SQIVND (reference sequence). CDR3 amino acids: CASRTGGPVTGELFF. CDR3 in DNA: TGTGCCAGTAGAACAGGGGGACCGGTCACCGGGGAGCTGTTTTTT.

This clone appeared once. V usage is TRBV28 and J usage is TRBJ1-2; 10 bases are a match to TRBD1. CDR1 is MDHEN, CDR2 SYDVKM, per germline. V was clipped by 8 bases and J by 4 bases; unmatched bases: 4. This CDR3 has 13 amino acids. CDR3 bases: TGTGCCAGCTACCGGACAGGGGGCTATGGCTACACCTTC. Protein: CASYRTGGYGYTF.

This chain links TRBV7-9 with TRBJ2-2, with D maybe TRBD1 (6 bases). The length of the CDR3 is 13 residues. Germline V gene sequence: CDR1 SEHNR, CDR2 FQNEAQ (reference sequence). The CDR3 loop reads CAILRGRTGELFF. The DNA for the CDR3 is TGTGCGATCCTCAGGGGCCGGACCGGGGAGCTGTTTTTT.

The genes are TRBV7-2 and TRBJ2-5; the D is unclear. Germline CDR1 and CDR2: SGHTA and FQGNSA. The V end lost 1 base, the J end lost 5 bases, and 11 bases lay between the germline ends. There are 14 residues in the CDR3. The CDR3 coding sequence is TGTGCCAGCAGCTTAGACCACCGTCGGGAGACCCAGTACTTC. Protein: CASSLDHRRETQYF.